This entry lists 4 T cell receptor beta chains sequenced from one sample in a study of T-cell reconstitution after alpha-beta-depleted transplantation in children. Unique molecular identifiers were incorporated when the TCRbeta library was constructed. TCRdb independently ran MiXCR on the PCR reads; one entry per CDR3 protein. Of hundreds of thousands of distinct CDR3 sequences in the sample, 15% to 20% were seen once. Material: PBMCs, mostly from graft donor cells, obtained 360 days after TCRalphabeta/CD19-depleted stem cell transplant. The receptor set was obtained from a male patient aged 10 to 17 who had a stem cell transplant for acute lymphoblastic leukemia, so the T cells may come from the graft donor.

CDR3 residues: CASSSPGTATRHTQYF. The CDR3 DNA reads TGTGCCAGCAGTTCCCCTGGGACAGCCACGCGCCATACGCAGTATTTT. V usage is TRBV27 and J usage is TRBJ2-3, with TRBD1 matching 7 bases. This CDR3 is 16 amino acids long. The germline V gene has CDR1 MNHEY and CDR2 SMNVEV (reference sequence). The J segment lost 7 bases and the V segment lost 4 bases, leaving 14 bases of the junction unmatched.

The chain is built from TRBV20-1 and TRBJ2-7; 8 bases fit TRBD1. V shed 6 bases, J shed 3 bases, and the junction held 7 bases outside the gene matches. The germline gives CDR1 DFQATT, CDR2 SNEGSKA (reference sequence). The CDR3 has 13 amino acids. The CDR3 sequence is CSARTGLFYEQYF. CDR3 coding DNA: TGCAGTGCGAGGACAGGGCTCTTCTACGAGCAGTACTTC.

Ten or more counts support this clonotype. The V call is TRBV5-5, the J call TRBJ2-2; tentative D call: TRBD1 (6 bases). The CDR3 runs to 16 residues. The V gene lost 1 base and the J gene lost 3 bases, with 13 bases spanning the gap. From germline, CDR1 is SGHKS and CDR2 YYEKEE (reference sequence). The CDR3 DNA is TGTGCCAGCAGCTTGACCCAGGGGCTCCACACCGGGGAGCTGTTTTTT. This encodes CASSLTQGLHTGELFF.

The chain combines TRBV3-1 with TRBJ1-2; no firm D call. Looked up from germline, CDR1 is LGHDT and CDR2 is YNNKEL (reference sequence). This CDR3 spans 11 amino acids. The germline V and J ends were trimmed by 1 base and 9 bases, with 6 bases remaining between them. DNA of the CDR3: TGTGCCAGCAGCCAAGGAGAAAGCTACACCTTC. This sequence encodes CASSQGESYTF. The full variable domain, its missing parts supplied by reference TRBV3-1 and TRBJ1-2, is DTAVSQTPKYLVTQMGNDKSIKCEQNLGHDTMYWYKQDSKKFLKIMFSYNNKELIINETVPNRFSPKSPDKAHLNLHINSLELGDSAVYFCASSQGESYTFGSGTRLTVV.